These 2 T cell receptor beta chains share one sample of origin, sequenced in a study of OX40 agonist ivuxolimab in advanced cancers. The method was immunoSEQ multiplex PCR; TCRdb's version includes in-frame clones alone and lacks a portion of them. The sample lists about 43,000 clones, 85% to 90% occurring once. Specimen: CD4+ or CD8+ T cells sorted from blood, collected in a trial of the OX40 agonist ivuxolimab. The receptors were sampled from an adult with an advanced solid tumor such as melanoma, head and neck, liver or kidney cancer.

The chain recombines TRBV5-4 with TRBJ2-3; 8 nucleotides align to TRBD2. The CDR3 is 17 amino acids. V trimming: 2 bases; J trimming: 0 bases; junction bases outside the gene matches: 8. Germline V gene sequence: CDR1 SGHNT, CDR2 YYREEE (reference sequence). The CDR3 reads CASSFVPTSASTDTQYF. The CDR3 DNA reads TGTGCCAGCAGCTTTGTCCCGACTAGCGCCAGCACAGATACGCAGTATTTT.

CDR3 in DNA: TGTGCCAGCAGTTCCTACGAGCAGTACTTC. Protein product: CASSSYEQYF. The chain employs TRBV2 and TRBJ2-7; D call uncertain. CDR3 size: 10 residues. The germline V gene has CDR1 SNHLY and CDR2 FYNNEI. V lost 5 bases to trimming and J lost 1 base, with 0 bases between them.